The T cell receptor beta chain under discussion was sequenced for a study of T cell responses to AZD1222 COVID-19 vaccine. The study, taken as a whole, reports: Dominant CD4 TCR responses targeted spike regions 160-218 and 743-854. There were repertoire samples only from the period after the peak T cell response. Seropositive status at baseline applied to only six AZD1222 recipients. Donors were largely white British and mainly female; clonal diversity was possibly underestimated.

The assay was immunoSEQ multiplex PCR, and TCRdb's table has in-frame clones only and misses some. Among some 80,000 clones, roughly 88% were seen once, and the ten largest hold more than 8.5%. With 1 base removed from V and 5 bases from J, the gap between germline ends came to 9 bases. Germline V gene data show CDR1 as GTSNPN and CDR2 as SVGIG (reference sequence). The CDR3 sequence is 12 residues long. A word on this clone: The antigen remains undetermined.

V usage is TRBV30 and J usage is TRBJ2-7; a possible D gene is TRBD2 (6 bases). The sequencing used peripheral blood, collected 28 days after the second dose of the MenACWY control vaccine. The source is an adult who received the MenACWY meningococcal vaccine as a control. This chain's CDR3 is CAWSGGRHEQYF. The CDR3 DNA follows: TGTGCCTGGAGTGGTGGGAGGCACGAGCAGTACTTC.